This TCR beta chain was profiled in a study of T cell responses to AZD1222 COVID-19 vaccine. As concerns this clone: The antigen is unknown.

Produced via immunoSEQ multiplex PCR; TCRdb's table is partial and in-frame only. Of 150,000 to 200,000 clones listed, over 85% are singletons. Trimming cost V 5 bases and J 6 bases; bases outside gene matches: 6. Germline lookup yields CDR1 SGHTA and CDR2 FQGNSA. This CDR3 region has 15 residues. Study results and limitations: Without day 14 samples, only post-peak T cell repertoires were studied.

The rearrangement uses TRBV7-2 and TRBJ2-1, with 11 bases fitting TRBD2. This sample comprised peripheral blood, obtained 28 days after the second dose of the MenACWY control vaccine. This TCR was sampled from an adult who received the MenACWY meningococcal vaccine as a control. In nucleotides, the CDR3 is TGTGCCAGCAGCCGCGGGACTAGCGGCCCCAATGAGCAGTTCTTC. Amino acids: CASSRGTSGPNEQFF.